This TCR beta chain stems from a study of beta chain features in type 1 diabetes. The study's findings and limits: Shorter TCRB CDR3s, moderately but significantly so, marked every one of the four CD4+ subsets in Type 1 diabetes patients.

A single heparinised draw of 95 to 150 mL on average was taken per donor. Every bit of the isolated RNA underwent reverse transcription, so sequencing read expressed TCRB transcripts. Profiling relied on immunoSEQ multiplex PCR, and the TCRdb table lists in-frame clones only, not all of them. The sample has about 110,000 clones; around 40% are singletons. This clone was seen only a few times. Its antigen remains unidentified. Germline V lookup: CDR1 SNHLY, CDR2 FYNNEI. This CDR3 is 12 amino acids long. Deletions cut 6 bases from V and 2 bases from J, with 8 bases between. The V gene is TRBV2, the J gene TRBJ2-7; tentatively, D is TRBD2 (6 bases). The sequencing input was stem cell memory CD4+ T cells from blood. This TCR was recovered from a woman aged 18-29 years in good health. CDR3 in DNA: TGTGCCAGCAGGGGGGGAACCTACGAGCAGTACTTC. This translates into CASRGGTYEQYF.